These T cell receptor beta chains were read from a single sample in a study of vaccination effects on CD4 cells after COVID-19. These receptors lack a known antigen. Sequencing used immunoSEQ multiplex PCR; TCRdb keeps in-frame clones, though not all of them. The sample records over 65,000 clones, roughly three quarters being singletons. The sample was CD4+ T cells from PBMCs cultured without peptide, taken before COVID-19 vaccination. All receptors derive from a human donor who received a COVID-19 vaccine. CDR3s include the opening cysteine and the closing phenylalanine or tryptophan. The D gene is left open where the match is weak. Size values are once, few and many counts, or a class for expanded clones, and some rows have none.

cdr3_nt cdr3_aa clone_size v_call d_call j_call
TGTGCCAGCAGCTGGGACCCACGGCAGGGGGTTTCAGATACGCAGTATTTT CASSWDPRQGVSDTQYF few TRBV7-9 TRBD1 TRBJ2-3
TGCGCCAGCAGCTTAGGCAGGGGACGTGAAAAACTGTTTTTT CASSLGRGREKLFF few TRBV5-1 - TRBJ1-4
TGCGCCAGCACGCGTTTTCAGGTAGGGGACACTGAAGCTTTCTTT CASTRFQVGDTEAFF - TRBV5-1 - TRBJ1-1
TGTGCCAGCAGCTCCCTGGGGGGGGTCTACAATGAGCAGTTCTTC CASSSLGGVYNEQFF - TRBV7-2 TRBD2 TRBJ2-1
TGTGCCAGCAGTGGCCTTCGGAGGGGGCCGCAGAACACTGAAGCTTTCTTT CASSGLRRGPQNTEAFF - TRBV2 TRBD1 TRBJ1-1
TGTGCCAGCACCGGGGGAAGGGGGAACACTGAAGCTTTCTTT CASTGGRGNTEAFF - TRBV6-5 - TRBJ1-1
TGTGCCAGCAGCCCTACTGACAGAGTCAATAATTCACCCCTCCACTTT CASSPTDRVNNSPLHF - TRBV5-5 - TRBJ1-6
TGTGCCAGCAGCTTCTCCGCAGAACACTATGGCTACACCTTC CASSFSAEHYGYTF - TRBV11-2 - TRBJ1-2
TGTGCCAGCAGCTTAACGGGGGGAGCCAAAAACATTCAGTACTTC CASSLTGGAKNIQYF - TRBV7-3 - TRBJ2-4
TGTGCCAGCAGCCAATCCGGACAGGAGAACTATGGCTACACCTTC CASSQSGQENYGYTF - TRBV2 TRBD1 TRBJ1-2
TGTGCCCAACAGGGGCCTCGAGAAGAAAAACTGTTTTTT CAQQGPREEKLFF - TRBV11-3 TRBD1 TRBJ1-4
TGTGCCAGCAGTTTAAGGGTCGGGGGCTACACCTTC CASSLRVGGYTF - TRBV28 - TRBJ1-2
TGTGCCAGCAGTTTACGACTAATCCTACAGGGATCGGCCAAAAACATTCAGTACTTC CASSLRLILQGSAKNIQYF - TRBV28 - TRBJ2-4
TGTGCCAGCAGGGGGGGGGCAGGTTCTGGAAACACCATATATTTT CASRGGAGSGNTIYF - TRBV2 - TRBJ1-3